A selection of T cell receptor beta chains follows, all from one sample in a study of cytomegalovirus exposure and HLA in healthy donors. TCRdb keeps only in-frame clones here, not all; method: immunoSEQ multiplex PCR. Of 150,000 to 200,000 clones detected, 70% to 85% appear once; the ten largest clones hold approximately 2.3%. Sequencing was carried out using PBMCs. The receptors shown here come from a man in his fifties or sixties in good health and CMV-seropositive. The CDR3 runs from the conserved cysteine through the conserved F or W. The order of the fields is V gene, J gene, clone size, D gene, CDR3 length, CDR3 DNA, CDR3 protein. A D gene is named only where the DNA matches it firmly. A row's size may be missing; if present it is once, few, many or a size class.

V gene: TRBV28; J gene: TRBJ2-4; clone size: NA; D gene: TRBD2; CDR3 length: 14; CDR3 DNA: TGTGCCAGCAGTCCGAACGGGGGGGAGGACATTCAGTACTTC; CDR3 protein: CASSPNGGEDIQYF
V gene: TRBV6-1; J gene: TRBJ1-6; clone size: NA; D gene: NA; CDR3 length: 12; CDR3 DNA: TGTGCCAGCGGGCAGGGTAATTCACCCCTCCACTTT; CDR3 protein: CASGQGNSPLHF
V gene: TRBV9; J gene: TRBJ2-7; clone size: few; D gene: NA; CDR3 length: 16; CDR3 DNA: TGTGCCAGCAGCCCCCCAGGAGGGGGGGCCTCCTACGAGCAGTACTTC; CDR3 protein: CASSPPGGGASYEQYF
V gene: TRBV11-2; J gene: TRBJ2-1; clone size: NA; D gene: TRBD2; CDR3 length: 14; CDR3 DNA: TGTGCCAGCAGCCGACTAGCGGGGTACAATGAGCAGTTCTTC; CDR3 protein: CASSRLAGYNEQFF
V gene: TRBV10-3; J gene: TRBJ2-7; clone size: NA; D gene: TRBD1; CDR3 length: 14; CDR3 DNA: TGTGCCATCAGTCCGGGACAGGGGAGGTACGAGCAGTACTTC; CDR3 protein: CAISPGQGRYEQYF
V gene: TRBV7-6; J gene: TRBJ1-5; clone size: NA; D gene: NA; CDR3 length: 15; CDR3 DNA: TGTGCCAGCAGCTTACAGGGTGCGAGCAATCAGCCCCAGCATTTT; CDR3 protein: CASSLQGASNQPQHF
V gene: TRBV5-1; J gene: TRBJ2-7; clone size: NA; D gene: NA; CDR3 length: 12; CDR3 DNA: TGCGCCAGCAGCTTCGGGGAATACGAGCAGTACTTC; CDR3 protein: CASSFGEYEQYF
V gene: TRBV29-1; J gene: TRBJ2-1; clone size: NA; D gene: NA; CDR3 length: 12; CDR3 DNA: TGCAACCACGTCGGGTACTACAATGAGCAGTTCTTC; CDR3 protein: CNHVGYYNEQFF
V gene: TRBV18; J gene: TRBJ1-1; clone size: NA; D gene: TRBD1; CDR3 length: 17; CDR3 DNA: TGTGCCAGCTCGCCGGGACAGGGGGCTTTGGTGAACACTGAAGCTTTCTTT; CDR3 protein: CASSPGQGALVNTEAFF
V gene: TRBV7-8; J gene: TRBJ2-2; clone size: NA; D gene: NA; CDR3 length: 15; CDR3 DNA: TGTGCCAGCAGCTTACAGGCTTCGAACACCGGGGAGCTGTTTTTT; CDR3 protein: CASSLQASNTGELFF
V gene: TRBV7-9; J gene: TRBJ1-1; clone size: few; D gene: TRBD1; CDR3 length: 15; CDR3 DNA: TGTGCCAGCAGCCTACGACAGGGGAGTAGGACTGAAGCTTTCTTT; CDR3 protein: CASSLRQGSRTEAFF
V gene: TRBV4-1; J gene: TRBJ1-5; clone size: NA; D gene: NA; CDR3 length: 15; CDR3 DNA: TGCGCCAGCAGCCAAGACCCCCTGGGACTTCAGCCCCAGCATTTT; CDR3 protein: CASSQDPLGLQPQHF
V gene: TRBV5-1; J gene: TRBJ1-6; clone size: NA; D gene: TRBD1; CDR3 length: 15; CDR3 DNA: TGCGCCAGCAGCGCAACAGGGGAAAGGAATTCACCCCTCCACTTT; CDR3 protein: CASSATGERNSPLHF
V gene: TRBV29-1; J gene: TRBJ2-7; clone size: NA; D gene: TRBD1; CDR3 length: 15; CDR3 DNA: TGCAGCGTCCGAGACAGGGCCATCCTAAGCTACGAGCAGTACTTC; CDR3 protein: CSVRDRAILSYEQYF
V gene: TRBV9; J gene: TRBJ2-3; clone size: NA; D gene: TRBD1; CDR3 length: 16; CDR3 DNA: TGTGCCAGCAGCGGTTGGGGACAGCTGAACACAGATACGCAGTATTTT; CDR3 protein: CASSGWGQLNTDTQYF
V gene: TRBV19; J gene: TRBJ1-5; clone size: NA; D gene: NA; CDR3 length: 15; CDR3 DNA: TGTGCCAGTAGTATAACAGGGACCGGCAATCAGCCCCAGCATTTT; CDR3 protein: CASSITGTGNQPQHF
V gene: TRBV10-3; J gene: TRBJ2-7; clone size: NA; D gene: NA; CDR3 length: 11; CDR3 DNA: TGTGCCGCTCAGGGTATGGCCGAGCAGTACTTC; CDR3 protein: CAAQGMAEQYF
V gene: TRBV5-1; J gene: TRBJ1-6; clone size: NA; D gene: NA; CDR3 length: 16; CDR3 DNA: TGCGCCAGCAGCTTGGGGTTCCAGGGGCCGGATTCACCCCTCCACTTT; CDR3 protein: CASSLGFQGPDSPLHF
V gene: TRBV10-1; J gene: TRBJ1-1; clone size: NA; D gene: TRBD1; CDR3 length: 15; CDR3 DNA: TGCGCCAGCAGTCCCACCCGGGACAGGGGTCCTGAAGCTTTCTTT; CDR3 protein: CASSPTRDRGPEAFF
V gene: TRBV9; J gene: TRBJ2-1; clone size: NA; D gene: TRBD2; CDR3 length: 17; CDR3 DNA: TGTGCCAGCAGCGATTACCGGCGGGGGGCCCTCTACAATGAGCAGTTCTTC; CDR3 protein: CASSDYRRGALYNEQFF
V gene: TRBV4-1; J gene: TRBJ1-3; clone size: few; D gene: TRBD1; CDR3 length: 15; CDR3 DNA: TGCGCCAGCAGCCAAGAAGGGACAGCTGGAAACACCATATATTTT; CDR3 protein: CASSQEGTAGNTIYF
V gene: TRBV5-6; J gene: TRBJ1-4; clone size: NA; D gene: NA; CDR3 length: 14; CDR3 DNA: TGTGCCAGCAGCTTCGGGCGGGCAAATGAAAAACTGTTTTTT; CDR3 protein: CASSFGRANEKLFF
V gene: TRBV5-1; J gene: TRBJ1-1; clone size: NA; D gene: TRBD1; CDR3 length: 12; CDR3 DNA: TGCGCCAGCAGTTCACAGGGGAGAGGAGCTTTCTTT; CDR3 protein: CASSSQGRGAFF
V gene: TRBV28; J gene: TRBJ1-2; clone size: NA; D gene: NA; CDR3 length: 15; CDR3 DNA: TGTGCCAGCAGCCCAGCCCTCGGGGACACCTATGGCTACACCTTC; CDR3 protein: CASSPALGDTYGYTF
V gene: TRBV15; J gene: TRBJ2-3; clone size: NA; D gene: TRBD1; CDR3 length: 16; CDR3 DNA: TGTGCCACCAGCCGGGGACAGGGGGCGCAAACAGATACGCAGTATTTT; CDR3 protein: CATSRGQGAQTDTQYF
V gene: TRBV6-5; J gene: TRBJ1-5; clone size: NA; D gene: NA; CDR3 length: 13; CDR3 DNA: TGTGCCAGCAGTTACTCGACAGATCAGCCCCAGCATTTT; CDR3 protein: CASSYSTDQPQHF
V gene: TRBV7-2; J gene: TRBJ1-1; clone size: NA; D gene: TRBD1; CDR3 length: 17; CDR3 DNA: TGTGCCAGCAGCTTATTTCCTGTCAGGGGGTCGGACACTGAAGCTTTCTTT; CDR3 protein: CASSLFPVRGSDTEAFF
V gene: TRBV7-2; J gene: TRBJ1-2; clone size: NA; D gene: NA; CDR3 length: 12; CDR3 DNA: TGTGCCAGCAGCTTAGAATTGGGGGCCTACACCTTC; CDR3 protein: CASSLELGAYTF
V gene: TRBV14; J gene: TRBJ2-2; clone size: NA; D gene: TRBD1; CDR3 length: 16; CDR3 DNA: TGTGCCAGCAGCCAACAGACAGGGGAGGTCACCGGGGAGCTGTTTTTT; CDR3 protein: CASSQQTGEVTGELFF
V gene: TRBV2; J gene: TRBJ1-6; clone size: NA; D gene: NA; CDR3 length: 14; CDR3 DNA: TGTGCCAGCAGTGTAGCATCTTCTAATTCACCCCTCCACTTT; CDR3 protein: CASSVASSNSPLHF
V gene: TRBV7-9; J gene: TRBJ2-5; clone size: few; D gene: NA; CDR3 length: 14; CDR3 DNA: TGTGCCAGCAGCCTTAGTCAGGCGCGAGAGACCCAGTACTTC; CDR3 protein: CASSLSQARETQYF
V gene: TRBV12-1; J gene: TRBJ2-2; clone size: NA; D gene: NA; CDR3 length: 16; CDR3 DNA: TGTGCCAGCAGTCTCTTCTTGCGTGCGAACACCGGGGAGCTGTTTTTT; CDR3 protein: CASSLFLRANTGELFF
V gene: TRBV4-2; J gene: TRBJ2-1; clone size: NA; D gene: TRBD2; CDR3 length: 15; CDR3 DNA: TGTGCCAGCAGCCAAGTAGCGGGGGCTTCAAATGAGCAGTTCTTC; CDR3 protein: CASSQVAGASNEQFF
V gene: TRBV6-5; J gene: TRBJ1-4; clone size: NA; D gene: TRBD1; CDR3 length: 15; CDR3 DNA: TGTGCCAGCAGTTGGGGTCAGGACAGGGGGCGAAAACTGTTTTTT; CDR3 protein: CASSWGQDRGRKLFF
V gene: TRBV27; J gene: TRBJ1-2; clone size: NA; D gene: TRBD1; CDR3 length: 14; CDR3 DNA: TGTGCCAGCAGTTTCCAGGGGGCCACCTATGGCTACACCTTC; CDR3 protein: CASSFQGATYGYTF
V gene: TRBV18; J gene: TRBJ2-7; clone size: NA; D gene: TRBD1; CDR3 length: 15; CDR3 DNA: TGTGCCAGCGCTAACCGGGACAGTACCTCCTACGAGCAGTACTTC; CDR3 protein: CASANRDSTSYEQYF
V gene: TRBV10-3; J gene: TRBJ1-2; clone size: NA; D gene: NA; CDR3 length: 16; CDR3 DNA: TGTGCCATCAGTGAGTCGGGACATCTACCTAACTATGGCTACACCTTC; CDR3 protein: CAISESGHLPNYGYTF
V gene: TRBV7-3; J gene: TRBJ2-7; clone size: once; D gene: NA; CDR3 length: 14; CDR3 DNA: TGTGCCAGCAGCTCTGGCGGCAGGGACTACGAGCAGTACTTC; CDR3 protein: CASSSGGRDYEQYF
V gene: TRBV4-1; J gene: TRBJ2-1; clone size: few; D gene: NA; CDR3 length: 15; CDR3 DNA: TGCGCCAGCAGCTACCGGGTACACCAAAACAATGAGCAGTTCTTC; CDR3 protein: CASSYRVHQNNEQFF
V gene: TRBV9; J gene: TRBJ2-5; clone size: NA; D gene: TRBD2; CDR3 length: 15; CDR3 DNA: TGTGCCAGCAGCGCGGGGGGGATGTACCAAGAGACCCAGTACTTC; CDR3 protein: CASSAGGMYQETQYF
V gene: TRBV5-4; J gene: TRBJ1-2; clone size: NA; D gene: TRBD1; CDR3 length: 12; CDR3 DNA: TGTGCCAGCAGTCCTGACAGGGGGGGCTACACCTTC; CDR3 protein: CASSPDRGGYTF
V gene: TRBV19; J gene: TRBJ2-7; clone size: NA; D gene: TRBD1; CDR3 length: 15; CDR3 DNA: TGTGCCAGTAGTATAGATTACTACAGGGGCTACGAGCAGTACTTC; CDR3 protein: CASSIDYYRGYEQYF
V gene: TRBV2; J gene: TRBJ2-3; clone size: NA; D gene: NA; CDR3 length: 16; CDR3 DNA: TGTGCCAGCAGTGATGTGACTCTGGCCGGCACAGATACGCAGTATTTT; CDR3 protein: CASSDVTLAGTDTQYF
V gene: TRBV5-4; J gene: TRBJ1-2; clone size: NA; D gene: NA; CDR3 length: 14; CDR3 DNA: TGTGCCAGCAGCAGTGTGGAAAGGGGCTATGGCTACACCTTC; CDR3 protein: CASSSVERGYGYTF
V gene: TRBV27; J gene: TRBJ1-1; clone size: NA; D gene: NA; CDR3 length: 15; CDR3 DNA: TGTGCCGGCAGTTTGGCGGGGGTTTCCTCCACTGAAGCTTTCTTT; CDR3 protein: CAGSLAGVSSTEAFF
V gene: TRBV29-1; J gene: TRBJ1-1; clone size: NA; D gene: NA; CDR3 length: 10; CDR3 DNA: TGCAGCGTTGATCGGACAGAAGCTTTCTTT; CDR3 protein: CSVDRTEAFF